The clone carrying this T cell receptor (beta chain) was detected only a few times. Its target is not known. The entry originates in a study of identical twins. Notes on the study in general: Compared with models, monozygotic twins showed more out-of-frame TCR alpha sharing.

Among all donors, each was a healthy Caucasian. Using its own MiXCR run on the 5' RACE reads, TCRdb lists one record per CDR3 protein. The sample holds 1.5 million to 2 million distinct CDR3 sequences, under 35% seen once. Trimming stripped 6 bases from V and 6 bases from J, with 17 bases between. Looked up from germline, CDR1 is MNHNY and CDR2 is SVGAGI (reference sequence). This CDR3 is 14 amino acids long. The clonotype comes from a newborn girl in good health. Sequencing was done on a sample of cord blood. V is TRBV6-6 and J is TRBJ1-2; D is possibly TRBD1 (5 bases). In DNA form, the CDR3 reads TGTGCCAGCAGCCCCCTAATGGGCAGGGATGGCTACACCTTC. Its protein is CASSPLMGRDGYTF.